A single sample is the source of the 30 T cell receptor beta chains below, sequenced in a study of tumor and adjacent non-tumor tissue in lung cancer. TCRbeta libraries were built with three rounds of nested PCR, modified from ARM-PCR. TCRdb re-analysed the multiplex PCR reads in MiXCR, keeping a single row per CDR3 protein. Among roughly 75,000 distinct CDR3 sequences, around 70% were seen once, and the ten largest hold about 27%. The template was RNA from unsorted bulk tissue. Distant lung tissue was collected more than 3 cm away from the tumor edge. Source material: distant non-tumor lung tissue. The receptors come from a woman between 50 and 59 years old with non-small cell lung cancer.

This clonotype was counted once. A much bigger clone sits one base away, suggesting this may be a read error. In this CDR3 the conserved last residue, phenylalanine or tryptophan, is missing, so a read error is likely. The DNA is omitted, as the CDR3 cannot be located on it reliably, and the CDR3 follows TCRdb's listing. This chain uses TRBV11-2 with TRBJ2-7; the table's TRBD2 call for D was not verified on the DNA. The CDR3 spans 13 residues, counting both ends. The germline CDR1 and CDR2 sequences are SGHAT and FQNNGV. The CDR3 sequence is CASSLEVGDEQCS.

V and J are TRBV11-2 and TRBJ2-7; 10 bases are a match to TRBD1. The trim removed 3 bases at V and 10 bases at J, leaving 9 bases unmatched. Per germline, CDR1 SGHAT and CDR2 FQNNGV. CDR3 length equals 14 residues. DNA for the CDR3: TGTGCCAGCAGCTTCGGGACAGGGGTTACCTATCAGTACTTC. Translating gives CASSFGTGVTYQYF.

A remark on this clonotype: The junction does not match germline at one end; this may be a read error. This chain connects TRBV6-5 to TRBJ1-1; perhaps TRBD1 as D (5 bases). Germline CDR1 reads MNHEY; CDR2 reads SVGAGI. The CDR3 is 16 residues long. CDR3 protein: CASSSPGTDMNTETFF. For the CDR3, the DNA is TGTGCCAGCAGTTCACCGGGAACGGACATGAACACTGAAACTTTCTTT.

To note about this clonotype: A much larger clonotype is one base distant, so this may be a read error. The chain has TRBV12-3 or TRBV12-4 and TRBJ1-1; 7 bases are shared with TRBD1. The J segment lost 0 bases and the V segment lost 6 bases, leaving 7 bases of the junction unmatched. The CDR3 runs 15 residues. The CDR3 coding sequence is TGTGCCAGCAGCCCGGTGAGGGGGCTGAACACTGAAGCTTTCTTT. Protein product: CASSPVRGLNTEAFF.

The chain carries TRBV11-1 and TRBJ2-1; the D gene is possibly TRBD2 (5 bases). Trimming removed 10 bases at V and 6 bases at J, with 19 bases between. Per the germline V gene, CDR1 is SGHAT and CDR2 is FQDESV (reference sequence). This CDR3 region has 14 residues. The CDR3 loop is CANCLKSRGNEQFF. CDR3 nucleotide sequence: TGTGCCAACTGCTTGAAGTCCCGGGGCAATGAGCAGTTCTTC.

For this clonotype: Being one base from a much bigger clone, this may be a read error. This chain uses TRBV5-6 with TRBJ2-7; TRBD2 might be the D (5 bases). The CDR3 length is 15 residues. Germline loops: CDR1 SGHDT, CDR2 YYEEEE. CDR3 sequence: CASNPGVGMSYGQYF. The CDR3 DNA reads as TGTGCCAGCAACCCCGGGGTAGGCATGTCCTACGGGCAGTACTTC.

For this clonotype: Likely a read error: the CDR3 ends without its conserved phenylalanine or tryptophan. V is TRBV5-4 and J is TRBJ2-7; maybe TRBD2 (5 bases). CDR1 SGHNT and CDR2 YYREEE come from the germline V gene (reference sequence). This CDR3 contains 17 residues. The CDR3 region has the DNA TGTGCCAGCTGCTTAGACGGTGACTATCCACGCTCCTACGAGCAGTACTTA. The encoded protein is CASCLDGDYPRSYEQYL.

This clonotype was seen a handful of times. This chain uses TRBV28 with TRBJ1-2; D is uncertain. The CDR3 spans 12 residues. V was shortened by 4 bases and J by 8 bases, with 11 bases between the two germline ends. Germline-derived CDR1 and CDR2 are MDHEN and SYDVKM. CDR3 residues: CASSSIREGYTF. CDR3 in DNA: TGTGCCAGCAGTTCGATAAGGGAGGGCTACACCTTC.

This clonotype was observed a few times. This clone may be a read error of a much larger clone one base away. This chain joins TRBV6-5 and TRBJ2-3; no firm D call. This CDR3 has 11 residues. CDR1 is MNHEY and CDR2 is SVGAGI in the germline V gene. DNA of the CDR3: TGTGTCAGCAGTATGGCAGATACGCAGTATTTT. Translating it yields CVSSMADTQYF.

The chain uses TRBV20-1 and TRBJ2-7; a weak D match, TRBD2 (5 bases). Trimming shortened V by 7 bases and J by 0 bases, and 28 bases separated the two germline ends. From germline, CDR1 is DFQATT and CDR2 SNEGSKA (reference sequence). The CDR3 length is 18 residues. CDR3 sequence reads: CSVGVVEGHKTDSYEQYF. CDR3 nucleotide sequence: TGCAGTGTTGGGGTGGTAGAGGGCCATAAGACTGACTCCTACGAGCAGTACTTC.

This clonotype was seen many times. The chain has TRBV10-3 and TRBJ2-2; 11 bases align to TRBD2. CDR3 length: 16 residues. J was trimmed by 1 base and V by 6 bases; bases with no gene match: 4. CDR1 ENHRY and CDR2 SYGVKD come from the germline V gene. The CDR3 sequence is CAIRHTSGRNTGELFF. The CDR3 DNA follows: TGTGCCATCAGACACACTAGCGGGAGGAACACCGGGGAGCTGTTTTTT.

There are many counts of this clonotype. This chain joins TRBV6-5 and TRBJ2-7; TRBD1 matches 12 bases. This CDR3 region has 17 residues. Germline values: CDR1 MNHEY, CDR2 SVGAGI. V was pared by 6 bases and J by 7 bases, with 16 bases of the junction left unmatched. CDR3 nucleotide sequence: TGTGCCAGCAGCTCCCAAGTCGGGGGACAGGGGGCTGATGAGCAGTACTTC. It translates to CASSSQVGGQGADEQYF.

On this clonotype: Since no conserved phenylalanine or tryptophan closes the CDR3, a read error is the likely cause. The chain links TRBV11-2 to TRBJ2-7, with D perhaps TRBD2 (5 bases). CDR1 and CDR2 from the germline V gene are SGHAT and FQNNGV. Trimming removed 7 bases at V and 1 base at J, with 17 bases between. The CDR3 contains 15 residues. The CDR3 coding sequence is TGTGCCAGCATCCCTTGGGCCAGCGGTTCCTACGAGCAGTACATC. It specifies CASIPWASGSYEQYI.

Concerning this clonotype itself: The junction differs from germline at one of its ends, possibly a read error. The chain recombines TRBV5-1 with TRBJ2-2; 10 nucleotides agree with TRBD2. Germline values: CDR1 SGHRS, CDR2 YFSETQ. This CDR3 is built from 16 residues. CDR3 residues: CASSSGLAVNTGELLF. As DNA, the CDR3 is TGCGCCAGCAGCTCCGGACTAGCGGTTAACACAGGGGAGCTGTTATTT.

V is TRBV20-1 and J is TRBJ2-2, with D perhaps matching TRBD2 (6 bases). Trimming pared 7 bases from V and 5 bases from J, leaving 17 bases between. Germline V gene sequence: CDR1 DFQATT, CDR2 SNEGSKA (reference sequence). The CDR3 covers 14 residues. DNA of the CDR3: TGCAGTGATAGCAAGGAGGGGCCTACCGGGGAGCTGTTTTTT. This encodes CSDSKEGPTGELFF.

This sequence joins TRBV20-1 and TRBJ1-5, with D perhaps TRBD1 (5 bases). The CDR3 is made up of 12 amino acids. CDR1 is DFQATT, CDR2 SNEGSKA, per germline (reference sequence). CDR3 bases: TGCACTACTAATAGGGGTATTCAGCCCCAGCATTTT. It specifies CTTNRGIQPQHF.

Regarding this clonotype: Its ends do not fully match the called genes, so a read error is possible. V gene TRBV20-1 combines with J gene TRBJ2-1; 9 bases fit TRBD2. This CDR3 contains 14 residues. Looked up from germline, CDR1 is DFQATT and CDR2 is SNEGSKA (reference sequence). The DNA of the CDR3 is TGCAATGTTAGCGGGAGATACTCCTACAAAGAGCAGTTCTTC. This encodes CNVSGRYSYKEQFF.

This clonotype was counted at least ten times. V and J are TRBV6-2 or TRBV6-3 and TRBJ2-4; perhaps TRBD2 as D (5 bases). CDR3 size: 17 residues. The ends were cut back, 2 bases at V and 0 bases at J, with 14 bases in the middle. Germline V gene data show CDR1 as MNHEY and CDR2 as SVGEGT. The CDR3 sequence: CASSYIEGALAKNIQYF. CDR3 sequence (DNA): TGTGCCAGCAGTTACATCGAGGGTGCATTAGCCAAAAACATTCAGTACTTC.

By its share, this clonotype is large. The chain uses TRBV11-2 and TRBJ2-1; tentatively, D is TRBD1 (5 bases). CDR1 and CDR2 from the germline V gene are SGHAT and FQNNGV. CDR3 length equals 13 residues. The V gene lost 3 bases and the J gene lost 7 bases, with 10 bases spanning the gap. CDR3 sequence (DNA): TGTGCCAGCAGCTTGATTACAGGTAATGAGCAGTTCTTC. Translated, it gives CASSLITGNEQFF.

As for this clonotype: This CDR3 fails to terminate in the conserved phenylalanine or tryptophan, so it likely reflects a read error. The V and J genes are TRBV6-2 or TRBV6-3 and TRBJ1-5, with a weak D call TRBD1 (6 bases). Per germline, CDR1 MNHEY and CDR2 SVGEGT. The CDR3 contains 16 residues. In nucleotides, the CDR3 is TGTGCCAGCAGCCCCACACAAGGGGGGTACACTCAGCACCAGCATTCT. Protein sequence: CASSPTQGGYTQHQHS.

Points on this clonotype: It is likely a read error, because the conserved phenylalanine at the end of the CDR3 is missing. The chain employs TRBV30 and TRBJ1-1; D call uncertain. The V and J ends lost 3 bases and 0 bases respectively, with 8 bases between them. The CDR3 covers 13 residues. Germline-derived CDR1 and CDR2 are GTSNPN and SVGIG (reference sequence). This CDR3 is CAWRRHLNTEAFV. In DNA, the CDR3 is TGTGCCTGGAGACGGCACTTGAACACTGAAGCTTTCGTT.

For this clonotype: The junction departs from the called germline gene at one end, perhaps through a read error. The CDR3 sequence: CASSPGAENAEAFF. The CDR3 bases are TGTGCCAGCAGTCCCGGGGCAGAGAACGCTGAAGCTTTCTTT. The rearrangement links TRBV11-2 to TRBJ1-1, with D possibly TRBD1 on 5 matching bases. This CDR3 comprises 14 residues. Germline CDR1 is SGHAT and CDR2 is FQNNGV.

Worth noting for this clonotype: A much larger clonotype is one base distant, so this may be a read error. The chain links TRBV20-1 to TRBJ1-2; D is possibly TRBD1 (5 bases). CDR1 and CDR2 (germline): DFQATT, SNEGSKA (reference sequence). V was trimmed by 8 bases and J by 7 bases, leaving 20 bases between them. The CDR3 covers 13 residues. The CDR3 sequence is CSPRSTAMAGYTF. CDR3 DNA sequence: TGCAGTCCACGTTCGACAGCTATGGCTGGCTACACCTTC.

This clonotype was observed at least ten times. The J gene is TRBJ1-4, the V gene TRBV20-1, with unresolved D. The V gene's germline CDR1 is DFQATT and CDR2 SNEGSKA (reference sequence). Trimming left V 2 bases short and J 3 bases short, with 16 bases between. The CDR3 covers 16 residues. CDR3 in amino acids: CSARTSGGRANEKLFF. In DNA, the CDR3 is TGCAGTGCTAGAACATCCGGAGGAAGGGCTAATGAAAAACTGTTTTTT.

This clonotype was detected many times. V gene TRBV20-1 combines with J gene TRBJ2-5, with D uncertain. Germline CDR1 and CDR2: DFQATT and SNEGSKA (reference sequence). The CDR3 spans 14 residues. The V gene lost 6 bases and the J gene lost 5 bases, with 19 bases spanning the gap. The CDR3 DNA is TGCAGTGCCCCTAAAGGTCAGGTGCGGGAGACCCAGTACTTC. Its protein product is CSAPKGQVRETQYF.

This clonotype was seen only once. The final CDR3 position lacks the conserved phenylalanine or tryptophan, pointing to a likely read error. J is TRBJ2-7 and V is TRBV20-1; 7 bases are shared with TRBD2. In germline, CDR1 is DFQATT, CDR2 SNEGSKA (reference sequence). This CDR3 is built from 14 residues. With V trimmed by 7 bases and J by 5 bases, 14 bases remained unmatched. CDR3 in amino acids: CSDSTSANTNEQYC. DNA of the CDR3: TGCAGTGATAGTACTAGCGCTAACACAAACGAGCAGTACTGC.

The CDR3 sequence: CASSPTGYDQYF. CDR3 nucleotides: TGTGCCAGCAGCCCCACCGGATATGATCAGTACTTC. V is TRBV11-2 and J is TRBJ2-1; D not certain. TRBJ2-4 matches the DNA end more closely, so the J call is doubtful. Looked up from germline, CDR1 is SGHAT and CDR2 is FQNNGV. The CDR3 is made up of 12 amino acids.

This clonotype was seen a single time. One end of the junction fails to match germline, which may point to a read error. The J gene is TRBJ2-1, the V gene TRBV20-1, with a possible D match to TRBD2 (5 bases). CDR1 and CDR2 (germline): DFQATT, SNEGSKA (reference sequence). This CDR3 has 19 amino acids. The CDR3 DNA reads TGCAGTGCTGAAGACATAGCGAGACTCACCCAAAGCTCCTACAATGTGCAGTTCTTT. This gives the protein CSAEDIARLTQSSYNVQFF.

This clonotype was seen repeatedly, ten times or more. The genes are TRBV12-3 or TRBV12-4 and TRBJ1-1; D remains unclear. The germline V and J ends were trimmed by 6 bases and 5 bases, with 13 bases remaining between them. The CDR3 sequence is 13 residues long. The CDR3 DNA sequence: TGTGCCAGCAGCACCAGACGGGATACTGAAGCTTTCTTT. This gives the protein CASSTRRDTEAFF.

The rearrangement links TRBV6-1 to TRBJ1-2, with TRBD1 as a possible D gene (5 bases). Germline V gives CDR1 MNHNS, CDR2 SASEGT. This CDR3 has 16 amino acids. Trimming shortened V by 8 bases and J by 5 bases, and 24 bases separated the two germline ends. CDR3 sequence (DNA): TGTGCCAGCTCTACCTGGGGGGGGGTTGGGGAGTATGGCTACACCTTC. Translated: CASSTWGGVGEYGYTF.